This TCR beta chain is from a study of PD-1 blockade in mismatch repair-deficient tumors. Whole-study context: Patients had approximately 13 mismatch repair-deficient cancer types, all previously treated and progressing.

General observations from the study: Tumor-resident clones, often undetectable pretreatment in blood, expanded then contracted after pembrolizumab.

The CDR3 extends over 15 amino acids. V lost 4 bases, J lost 1 base, and 12 bases lay in between. Looked up from germline, CDR1 is SGHRS and CDR2 is YFSETQ. Of note for this clone: Its antigen is unknown.

The table came from immunoSEQ multiplex PCR; TCRdb's copy has only in-frame clones and leaves some out. The sample lists tens of thousands of clones; around 80% were seen once. Every patient had mismatch repair deficiency by PCR or immunohistochemistry. TCR sequencing covered a few patients who responded to pembrolizumab. Sequences were derived from peripheral blood, sampled 2 weeks after starting pembrolizumab. This sequence originates from an adult with mismatch repair-deficient cancer. The gene calls are TRBV5-1 and TRBJ1-3, with D possibly matching TRBD1 (5 bases). The CDR3 is CASSQTDLSGNTIYF. The CDR3 coding sequence is TGCGCCAGCAGCCAGACAGATTTATCTGGAAACACCATATATTTT.